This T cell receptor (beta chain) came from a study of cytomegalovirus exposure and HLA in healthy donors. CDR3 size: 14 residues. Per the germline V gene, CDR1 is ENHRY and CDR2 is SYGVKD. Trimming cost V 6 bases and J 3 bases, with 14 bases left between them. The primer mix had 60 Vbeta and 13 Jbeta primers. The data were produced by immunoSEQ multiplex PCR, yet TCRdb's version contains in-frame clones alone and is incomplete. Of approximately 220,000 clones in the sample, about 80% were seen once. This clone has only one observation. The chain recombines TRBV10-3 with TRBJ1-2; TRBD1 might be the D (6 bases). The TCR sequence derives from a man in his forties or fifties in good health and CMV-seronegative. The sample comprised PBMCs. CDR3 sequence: CAIRTGNGDYGYTF. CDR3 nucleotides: TGTGCCATCAGAACAGGGAATGGAGACTATGGCTACACCTTC.